Below are 17 T cell receptor beta chains sequenced from a single sample in a study of T cell repertoires in cytomegalovirus infection. No antigen is known for these receptors. TCRdb fed the reads into MiXCR, producing one record per CDR3 protein. The sample shows about 50,000 distinct CDR3 sequences, less than 20% of them seen only once. Material: CD8+ T cells from cultured PBMCs, obtained from culture after CMV antigen stimulation. These receptor sequences come from a human donor in good health (CMV status not recorded). Some clones in this sample may be carry-over from other donors' samples.

This chain joins TRBV20-1 and TRBJ1-4; 8 bases match TRBD1. The CDR3 runs to 17 residues. CDR1 and CDR2 from the germline V gene are DFQATT and SNEGSKA (reference sequence). Losses at the gene ends were 0 bases for V and 1 base for J; bases not matched to a gene: 7. CDR3 DNA sequence: TGCAGTGCTAGAGATCGCGAGACAGGGGTAACTAATGAAAAACTGTTTTTT. Protein product: CSARDRETGVTNEKLFF.

This clonotype has only a few counts. V usage is TRBV7-2 and J usage is TRBJ2-3; D possibly matches TRBD1 or TRBD2 (5 bases each). Trimming removed 4 bases at V and 4 bases at J, with 9 bases between. The CDR3 runs to 13 residues. Per germline, CDR1 SGHTA and CDR2 FQGNSA. The CDR3 region has the DNA TGTGCCAGCAGCTCGGGACGGCCAGATACGCAGTATTTT. Protein: CASSSGRPDTQYF.

The rearrangement uses TRBV7-6 and TRBJ2-7, with D perhaps TRBD2 (6 bases). Germline V gene data show CDR1 as SGHVS and CDR2 as FNYEAQ. The ends were cut back, 5 bases at V and 0 bases at J, with 11 bases in the middle. The CDR3 covers 14 residues. CDR3 coding DNA: TGTGCCAGCAGCCCCGGGGGTACCTCCTACGAGCAGTACTTC. Amino acids: CASSPGGTSYEQYF.

The V call is TRBV7-2, the J call TRBJ1-5; weak D call: TRBD1 (5 bases). Germline V gene lookup returns CDR1 SGHTA and CDR2 FQGNSA. Trimming removed 3 bases at V and 7 bases at J, with 13 bases between. The CDR3 contains 14 residues. The CDR3 region is CASSLGGAGQPQHF. As DNA, the CDR3 is TGTGCCAGCAGCTTGGGGGGAGCGGGCCAGCCCCAGCATTTT.

This clonotype was counted many times. The CDR3 region is CAIYHRDRKTQYF. DNA of the CDR3: TGTGCCATCTATCACCGGGACAGAAAGACCCAGTACTTC. This chain links TRBV10-3 with TRBJ2-5; 7 positions agree with TRBD1. Germline CDR1 and CDR2: ENHRY and SYGVKD. The CDR3 extends over 13 amino acids. Trimming at V came to 8 bases and at J to 6 bases, leaving 9 bases not matched to a gene.

This clonotype showed up just a few times. V and J are TRBV5-5 and TRBJ1-2; perhaps TRBD1 as D (5 bases). The CDR3 covers 15 residues. The V gene's germline CDR1 is SGHKS and CDR2 YYEKEE (reference sequence). Trimming took off 5 bases at V and 4 bases at J, with 18 bases between the two ends. The DNA of the CDR3 is TGTGCCAGCAGTCCCAGGCAGGGCGCCGGCTATGGCTACACCTTC. Protein: CASSPRQGAGYGYTF.

This sequence joins TRBV28 and TRBJ1-4; 7 bases align to TRBD1. The junction had 12 bases not matched to a gene; V was cut back by 5 bases and J by 6 bases. In germline, CDR1 is MDHEN, CDR2 SYDVKM. This CDR3 spans 16 amino acids. CDR3 residues: CASSPTTGEGDEKLFF. DNA of the CDR3: TGTGCCAGCAGTCCTACTACAGGGGAAGGTGATGAAAAACTGTTTTTT.

This sequence joins TRBV30 and TRBJ1-2; D call uncertain. V dropped 3 bases and J dropped 5 bases, with 10 bases sitting between them. The CDR3 loop spans 12 amino acids. Germline lookup yields CDR1 GTSNPN and CDR2 SVGIG (reference sequence). Here the CDR3 DNA reads TGTGCCTGGAGGCAAGGGCTATATGGCTACACCTTC. Protein product: CAWRQGLYGYTF.

This clonotype appeared a single time. The chain links TRBV4-2 to TRBJ1-1; D unresolved. The CDR3 extends over 15 amino acids. The V end was cut by 0 bases, the J end by 4 bases, with 12 bases between. From germline, CDR1 is LGHNA and CDR2 YNFKEQ. The chain's CDR3 is CASSQESWEGTEAFF. CDR3 DNA: TGTGCCAGCAGCCAAGAGTCGTGGGAGGGCACTGAAGCTTTCTTT.

This clonotype was observed a handful of times. The chain uses TRBV7-2 and TRBJ1-2, with D unclear. V lost 7 bases to trimming and J lost 3 bases, with 12 bases between them. This CDR3 spans 13 amino acids. In germline, CDR1 is SGHTA, CDR2 FQGNSA. CDR3 amino acids: CASTLAFDYGYTF. Here the CDR3 DNA reads TGTGCCAGCACCTTGGCCTTTGACTATGGCTACACCTTC.

The chain employs TRBV5-1 and TRBJ2-1, with a weak D call TRBD2 (5 bases). The CDR3 spans 18 residues. Germline CDR1 is SGHRS and CDR2 is YFSETQ. Trimming cost V 0 bases and J 5 bases, with 21 bases left between them. CDR3 in amino acids: CASSLVRSGARVNNEQFF. The CDR3 DNA reads TGCGCCAGCAGCTTGGTACGGTCTGGAGCGAGGGTCAACAATGAGCAGTTCTTC.

This clonotype was observed a few times. The J gene is TRBJ1-1, the V gene TRBV7-2; 8 bases agree with TRBD1. V lost 3 bases and J lost 4; bases outside the gene matches: 1. In germline, CDR1 is SGHTA, CDR2 FQGNSA. The CDR3 sequence is 13 residues long. The CDR3 DNA follows: TGTGCCAGCAGCTTTACAGGGGGCACTGAAGCTTTCTTT. Protein sequence: CASSFTGGTEAFF.

A few counts support this clonotype. The chain has TRBV6-6 and TRBJ1-5; D not resolved. Germline V gene data show CDR1 as MNHNY and CDR2 as SVGAGI (reference sequence). The CDR3 has 12 amino acids. The V end lost 7 bases, the J end lost 16 bases, and 20 bases lay between the germline ends. The CDR3 protein is CASTPVGGLKHF. The DNA for the CDR3 is TGTGCCAGCACCCCGGTCGGCGGCCTTAAACATTTT.

This clonotype was counted between two and nine times. This chain links TRBV10-3 with TRBJ1-6; D is possibly TRBD1 (6 bases). The germline V gene has CDR1 ENHRY and CDR2 SYGVKD. The CDR3 length is 15 residues. Deletions cut 0 bases from V and 8 bases from J, with 11 bases between. The CDR3 nucleotides read TGTGCCATCAGTGAGTCGAGGCCAGGGGATTCACCCCTCCACTTT. Translation gives CAISESRPGDSPLHF.

This clonotype has more than one count but fewer than ten. J is TRBJ1-2 and V is TRBV27; TRBD1 might be the D (5 bases). The CDR3 is 12 residues long. Per germline, CDR1 MNHEY and CDR2 SMNVEV (reference sequence). Trimming removed 0 bases from V and 8 bases from J, with 7 bases in between. CDR3: CASSLSGVGYTF. The CDR3 coding sequence is TGTGCCAGCAGTTTATCAGGGGTCGGCTACACCTTC.

This clonotype was counted ten times or more. The V and J genes are TRBV7-2 and TRBJ2-7; 8 bases line up with TRBD1. CDR3 length: 14 residues. Germline CDR1 reads SGHTA; CDR2 reads FQGNSA. After removal of 3 bases from V and 2 bases from J, the junction contained 3 bases not matched to a gene. CDR3 in amino acids: CASSFGQGTYEQYF. In DNA form, the CDR3 reads TGTGCCAGCAGCTTTGGACAGGGTACCTACGAGCAGTACTTC.

This clonotype turned up a few times. The chain uses TRBV27 and TRBJ1-5; 11 bases align to TRBD1. Germline CDR1 is MNHEY and CDR2 is SMNVEV (reference sequence). The trim removed 5 bases at V and 11 bases at J, leaving 14 bases unmatched. The CDR3 is 16 amino acids. Written as DNA, the CDR3 is TGTGCCAGCAGTCCCCGGACAGGGGGCCTTCTAATGGCCCAGCATTTT. Its translation is CASSPRTGGLLMAQHF.